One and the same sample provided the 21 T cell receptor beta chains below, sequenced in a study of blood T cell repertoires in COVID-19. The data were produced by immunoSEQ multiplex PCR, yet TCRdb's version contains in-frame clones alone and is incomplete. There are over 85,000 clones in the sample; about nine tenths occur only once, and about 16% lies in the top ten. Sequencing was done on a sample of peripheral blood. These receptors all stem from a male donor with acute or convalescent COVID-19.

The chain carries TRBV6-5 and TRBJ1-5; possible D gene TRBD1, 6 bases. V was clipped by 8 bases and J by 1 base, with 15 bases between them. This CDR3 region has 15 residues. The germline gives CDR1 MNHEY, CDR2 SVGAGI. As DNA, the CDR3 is TGTGCCAGCCGATTACAGGGCGGCAGCAATCAGCCCCAGCATTTT. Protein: CASRLQGGSNQPQHF.

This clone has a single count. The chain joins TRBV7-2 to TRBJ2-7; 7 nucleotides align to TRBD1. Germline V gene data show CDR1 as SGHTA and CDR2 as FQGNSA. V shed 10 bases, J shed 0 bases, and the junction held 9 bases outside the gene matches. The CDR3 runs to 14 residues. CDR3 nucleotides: TGTGCCACCAGGACAGGCGGAAGCTCCTACGAGCAGTACTTC. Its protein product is CATRTGGSSYEQYF.

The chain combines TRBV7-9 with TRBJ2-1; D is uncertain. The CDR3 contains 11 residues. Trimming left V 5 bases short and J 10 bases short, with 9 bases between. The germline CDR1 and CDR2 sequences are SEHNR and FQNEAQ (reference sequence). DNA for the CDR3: TGTGCCAGCAGCCCGACAACCGAGCAGTTCTTC. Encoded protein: CASSPTTEQFF.

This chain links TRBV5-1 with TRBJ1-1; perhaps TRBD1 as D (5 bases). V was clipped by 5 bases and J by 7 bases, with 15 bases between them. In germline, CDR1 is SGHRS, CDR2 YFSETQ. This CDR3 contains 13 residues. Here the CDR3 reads CASRASTEFEAFF. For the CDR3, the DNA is TGCGCCAGCAGAGCTTCGACAGAATTTGAAGCTTTCTTT.

The CDR3 spells CASTHRGEFYGYTF. CDR3 in DNA: TGTGCCAGCACCCACAGGGGGGAATTCTATGGCTACACCTTC. This chain connects TRBV28 to TRBJ1-2; 8 bases agree with TRBD1. The germline gives CDR1 MDHEN, CDR2 SYDVKM. J was trimmed by 4 bases and V by 7 bases; bases with no gene match: 8. The CDR3 spans 14 residues.

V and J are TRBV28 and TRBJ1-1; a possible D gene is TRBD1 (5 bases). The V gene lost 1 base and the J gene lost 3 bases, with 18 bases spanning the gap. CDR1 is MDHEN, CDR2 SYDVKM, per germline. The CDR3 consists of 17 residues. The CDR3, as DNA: TGTGCCAGCAGTTTATTGGGTTGGCAGGGCTTGGACACTGAAGCTTTCTTT. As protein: CASSLLGWQGLDTEAFF.

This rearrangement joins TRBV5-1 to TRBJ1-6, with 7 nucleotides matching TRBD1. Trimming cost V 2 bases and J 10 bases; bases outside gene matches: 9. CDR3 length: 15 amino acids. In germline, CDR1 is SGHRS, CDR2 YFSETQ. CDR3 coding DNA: TGCGCCAGCAGCTTAGACCGAGGGGGCGGATCACCCCTCCACTTT. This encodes CASSLDRGGGSPLHF.

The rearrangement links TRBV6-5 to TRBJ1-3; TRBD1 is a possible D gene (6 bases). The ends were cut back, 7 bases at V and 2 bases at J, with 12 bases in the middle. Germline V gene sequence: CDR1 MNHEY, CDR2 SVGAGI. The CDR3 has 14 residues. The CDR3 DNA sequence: TGTGCCAGCAACCCTGGGGGCGCTGGAAACACCATATATTTT. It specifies CASNPGGAGNTIYF.

CDR3 DNA: TGCAGCGCCCAACCCCGACAAATGAGCACTGAAGCTTTCTTT. As protein: CSAQPRQMSTEAFF. This chain links TRBV29-1 with TRBJ1-1, with unresolved D. Trimming took 7 bases from V and 4 from J, leaving 19 bases between them. This CDR3 is 14 amino acids long. Germline V gene data show CDR1 as SQVTM and CDR2 as ANQGSEA.

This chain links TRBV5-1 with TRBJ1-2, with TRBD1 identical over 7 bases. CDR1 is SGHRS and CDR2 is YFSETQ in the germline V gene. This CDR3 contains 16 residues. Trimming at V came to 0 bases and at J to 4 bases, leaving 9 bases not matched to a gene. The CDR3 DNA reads TGCGCCAGCAGCTTGGTCAACGGACAGGAGGCCTATGGCTACACCTTC. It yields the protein CASSLVNGQEAYGYTF.

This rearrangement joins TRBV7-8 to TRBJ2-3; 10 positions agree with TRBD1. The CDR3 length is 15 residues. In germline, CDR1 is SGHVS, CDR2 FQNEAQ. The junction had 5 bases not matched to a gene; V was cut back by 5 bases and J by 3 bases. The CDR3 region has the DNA TGTGCCAGCAGCCAGCGACAGGGGGCTACAGATACGCAGTATTTT. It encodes CASSQRQGATDTQYF.

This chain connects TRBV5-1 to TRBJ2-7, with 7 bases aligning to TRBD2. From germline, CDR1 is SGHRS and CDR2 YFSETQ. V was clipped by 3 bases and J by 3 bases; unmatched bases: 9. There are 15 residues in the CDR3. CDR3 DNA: TGCGCCAGCAGCTCGGACCCGGGGGGAAGCTACGAGCAGTACTTC. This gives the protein CASSSDPGGSYEQYF.

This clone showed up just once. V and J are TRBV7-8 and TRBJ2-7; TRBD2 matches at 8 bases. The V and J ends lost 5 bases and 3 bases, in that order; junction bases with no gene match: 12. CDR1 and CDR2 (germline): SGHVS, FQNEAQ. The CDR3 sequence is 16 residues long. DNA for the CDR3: TGTGCCAGCAGCCGGGACGGGGGGGCCCTTCTCTACGAGCAGTACTTC. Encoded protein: CASSRDGGALLYEQYF.

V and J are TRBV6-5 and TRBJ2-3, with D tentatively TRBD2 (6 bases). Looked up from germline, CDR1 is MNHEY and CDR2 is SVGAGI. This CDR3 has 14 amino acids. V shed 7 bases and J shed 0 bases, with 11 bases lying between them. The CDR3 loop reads CASKEGPSTDTQYF. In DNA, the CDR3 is TGTGCCAGCAAGGAGGGACCTAGCACAGATACGCAGTATTTT.

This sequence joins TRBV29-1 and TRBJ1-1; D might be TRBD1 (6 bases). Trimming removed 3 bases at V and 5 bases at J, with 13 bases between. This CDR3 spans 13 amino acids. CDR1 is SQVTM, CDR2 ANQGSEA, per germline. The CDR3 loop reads CSVEDTRGTEAFF. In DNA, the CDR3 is TGCAGCGTTGAGGACACAAGGGGGACTGAAGCTTTCTTT.

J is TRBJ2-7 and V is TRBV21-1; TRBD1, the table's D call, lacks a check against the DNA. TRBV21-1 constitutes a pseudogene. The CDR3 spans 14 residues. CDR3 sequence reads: CASSKGSNSYEQYF. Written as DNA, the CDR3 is TGTGCCAGCAGCAAAGGTTCCAACAGCTACGAGCAGTACTTC.

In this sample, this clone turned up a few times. The CDR3 nucleotides are TGTGCCAGCAGCTCGGGGGCCTACGAGCAGTACTTC. It specifies CASSSGAYEQYF. The chain joins TRBV5-6 to TRBJ2-7; perhaps TRBD2 as D (6 bases). V dropped 3 bases and J dropped 2 bases, with 6 bases sitting between them. Germline-derived CDR1 and CDR2 are SGHDT and YYEEEE. The CDR3 sequence is 12 residues long.

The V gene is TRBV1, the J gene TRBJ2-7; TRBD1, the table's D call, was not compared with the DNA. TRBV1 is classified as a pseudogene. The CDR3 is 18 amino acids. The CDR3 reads CTSSRDIGQGADSYEQYF. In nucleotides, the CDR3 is TGCACCAGCAGCCGCGATATAGGGCAGGGGGCGGACTCCTACGAGCAGTACTTC.

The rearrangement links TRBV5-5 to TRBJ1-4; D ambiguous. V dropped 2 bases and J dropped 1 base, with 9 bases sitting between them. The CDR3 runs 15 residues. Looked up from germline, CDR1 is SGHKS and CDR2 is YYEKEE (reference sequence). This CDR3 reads CASSFLDLTNEKLFF. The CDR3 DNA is TGTGCCAGCAGCTTTCTCGACTTAACTAATGAAAAACTGTTTTTT.

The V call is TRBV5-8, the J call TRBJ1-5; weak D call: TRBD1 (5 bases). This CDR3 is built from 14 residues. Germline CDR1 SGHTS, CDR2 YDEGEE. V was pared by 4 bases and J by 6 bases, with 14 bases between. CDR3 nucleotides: TGTGCCAGCAGCCCCGGGGGAAACACTCAGCCCCAGCATTTT. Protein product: CASSPGGNTQPQHF.

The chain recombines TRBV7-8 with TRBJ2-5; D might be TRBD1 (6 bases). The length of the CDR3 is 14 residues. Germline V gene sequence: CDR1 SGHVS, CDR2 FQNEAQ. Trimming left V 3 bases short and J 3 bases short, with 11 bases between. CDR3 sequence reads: CASSFGRGEETQYF. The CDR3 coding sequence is TGTGCCAGCAGCTTCGGCAGGGGTGAAGAGACCCAGTACTTC.